Listed below are T cell receptor beta chains from one sample, sequenced in a study of T cell repertoires in ileal Crohn's disease. TCRdb keeps only in-frame clones here, not all; method: immunoSEQ multiplex PCR. The sample lists roughly 31,000 clones, about four fifths seen once, with over 15% in the top ten. Input material: ileal tissue. The receptor source for this set is an adult with Crohn's disease. CDR3s include the opening cysteine and the closing phenylalanine or tryptophan. A D gene is named only where the DNA matches it firmly. Where a row states a size, it is once, few, many or the class of an expanded clone; other rows omit it.

>TRBV7-9|NA|few|TRBJ1-1
CASSDPASAMNTEAFF
TGTGCCAGCAGCGATCCCGCCAGCGCCATGAACACTGAAGCTTTCTTT
>TRBV11-2|NA|NA|TRBJ2-3
CASSEGSRGLHSSTDTQYF
TGTGCCAGCAGCGAAGGTTCCCGCGGACTGCATTCTAGCACAGATACGCAGTATTTT
>TRBV2|NA|NA|TRBJ1-2
CASTPVGHYGYTF
TGTGCCAGCACCCCCGTGGGGCACTATGGCTACACCTTC
>TRBV19|NA|NA|TRBJ1-3
CASSLLAGISGNTIYF
TGTGCCAGTAGTCTCCTTGCAGGAATCTCTGGAAACACCATATATTTT
>TRBV6-1|TRBD2|NA|TRBJ2-7
CASSPGGGYYEQYF
TGTGCCAGCAGCCCCGGCGGGGGGTACTACGAGCAGTACTTC
>TRBV19|TRBD1|NA|TRBJ1-2
CASSRRQGGYTF
TGTGCCAGTAGTAGAAGACAGGGTGGCTACACCTTC
>TRBV27|TRBD1|NA|TRBJ2-7
CASSQRTGRYEQYF
TGTGCCAGCAGTCAACGGACAGGTCGCTACGAGCAGTACTTC
>TRBV30|NA|NA|TRBJ2-3
CAWSMGRAAVADTQYF
TGTGCCTGGAGTATGGGCCGAGCGGCGGTCGCAGATACGCAGTATTTT
>TRBV19|NA|once|TRBJ1-5
CASSLDRRSNQPQHF
TGTGCCAGTAGCCTCGACAGACGCAGCAATCAGCCCCAGCATTTT
>TRBV5-1|NA|NA|TRBJ2-3
CASRLAADTQYF
TGCGCCAGCAGACTAGCTGCAGATACGCAGTATTTT
>TRBV6-5|TRBD2|once|TRBJ2-3
CASSLTGLASDTQYF
TGTGCCAGCAGTCTTACGGGACTAGCGTCAGATACGCAGTATTTT
>TRBV20-1|TRBD1|NA|TRBJ1-1
CSVYGTGIRF
TGCAGTGTTTACGGGACAGGGATACGCTTT
>TRBV9|NA|once|TRBJ1-1
CASSQATGPPNKAFF
TGTGCCAGCAGCCAAGCAACAGGGCCCCCGAACAAAGCTTTCTTT
>TRBV5-1|TRBD1|once|TRBJ2-7
CASRSGTGGGEQYF
TGCGCCAGCAGGTCCGGGACAGGGGGCGGCGAGCAGTACTTC
>TRBV5-1|TRBD1|NA|TRBJ2-7
CASSLLTGWWIEQYF
TGCGCCAGCAGCTTGTTGACAGGGTGGTGGATCGAGCAGTACTTC
>TRBV5-6|TRBD2|NA|TRBJ2-5
CASSPGGRAAETQYF
TGTGCCAGCAGTCCTGGCGGGAGGGCCGCAGAGACCCAGTACTTC
>TRBV19|NA|NA|TRBJ2-2
CASSNSGTGELFF
TGTGCCAGTAGTAACTCGGGCACCGGGGAGCTGTTTTTT
>TRBV30|NA|NA|TRBJ2-7
CAWSGQSYEQYF
TGTGCCTGGAGTGGACAATCCTACGAGCAGTACTTC
>TRBV7-2|TRBD2|NA|TRBJ2-3
CASSLALAGGHTDTQYF
TGTGCCAGCAGCTTAGCGCTAGCGGGGGGCCACACAGATACGCAGTATTTT
>TRBV29-1|TRBD1|NA|TRBJ2-7
CSVLTGFEQYF
TGCAGCGTTCTGACAGGGTTCGAGCAGTACTTC
>TRBV5-6|NA|NA|TRBJ2-1
CASSLVQGTNNEQFF
TGTGCCAGCAGCTTGGTTCAGGGGACCAACAATGAGCAGTTCTTC
>TRBV30|NA|once|TRBJ1-6
CAWNPGEGTPLHF
TGTGCCTGGAACCCAGGGGAAGGAACACCCCTCCACTTT
>TRBV7-9|NA|few|TRBJ2-5
CASSVKGDIQETQYF
TGTGCCAGCAGTGTAAAAGGGGATATCCAAGAGACCCAGTACTTC
>TRBV11-2|TRBD1|NA|TRBJ1-3
CASSLDSGTGFVSGNTIYF
TGTGCCAGCAGCTTAGATTCCGGGACAGGGTTCGTCTCTGGAAACACCATATATTTT
>TRBV4-1|NA|once|TRBJ2-5
CASSREWQETQYF
TGCGCCAGCAGCCGGGAGTGGCAAGAGACCCAGTACTTC
>TRBV6-1|NA|NA|TRBJ2-5
CASKLVQETQYF
TGTGCCAGCAAACTGGTGCAAGAGACCCAGTACTTC
>TRBV21-1|NA|NA|TRBJ1-6
CASSKDYGQGLNYNSPLHF
TGTGCCAGCAGCAAAGATTACGGACAGGGCCTAAACTATAATTCACCCCTCCACTTT
>TRBV19|TRBD2|NA|TRBJ2-1
CASSMGGGFYNEQFF
TGTGCCAGTAGTATGGGCGGGGGGTTCTACAATGAGCAGTTCTTC
>TRBV2|NA|NA|TRBJ2-1
CASTGRVVSNEQFF
TGTGCCAGCACAGGCAGGGTAGTCTCCAATGAGCAGTTCTTC
>TRBV6-5|TRBD2|NA|TRBJ2-1
CASSSRGSGSDEQFF
TGTGCCAGCAGTTCACGGGGTAGCGGGAGCGATGAGCAGTTCTTC
>TRBV7-9|TRBD1|NA|TRBJ2-5
CASSLALVMGQGETQYF
TGTGCCAGCAGCTTAGCGCTCGTAATGGGACAGGGCGAGACCCAGTACTTC
>TRBV2|NA|NA|TRBJ1-6
CAKSAVSYNSPLHF
TGTGCCAAATCTGCGGTTTCCTATAATTCACCCCTCCACTTT
>TRBV29-1|TRBD2|NA|TRBJ2-3
CSVVTGTSGTDTQYF
TGCAGCGTAGTTACCGGGACTAGCGGCACAGATACGCAGTATTTT
>TRBV5-6|NA|NA|TRBJ2-2
CASSWDIFGELFF
TGTGCCAGCAGCTGGGACATTTTCGGGGAGCTGTTTTTT
>TRBV6-6|NA|NA|TRBJ2-2
CASRGWGTGELFF
TGTGCCAGTCGGGGGTGGGGGACCGGGGAGCTGTTTTTT
>TRBV2|TRBD1|NA|TRBJ1-2
CASSEGTGVYGYTF
TGTGCCAGCAGTGAAGGGACAGGGGTCTATGGCTACACCTTC
>TRBV5-4|NA|few|TRBJ2-7
CASSGGASYEQYF
TGTGCCAGCAGCGGCGGGGCTTCCTACGAGCAGTACTTC
>TRBV7-3|TRBD2|NA|TRBJ2-3
CASSLLKLAGVGDTQYF
TGTGCCAGCAGCTTATTAAAACTAGCGGGAGTGGGAGATACGCAGTATTTT
>TRBV6-5|NA|few|TRBJ2-7
CASSTGPGLEQYF
TGTGCCAGCAGTACCGGCCCTGGGCTCGAGCAGTACTTC
>TRBV9|TRBD2|NA|TRBJ2-3
CASSVVAGGLGDTQYF
TGTGCCAGCAGCGTAGTAGCGGGAGGGCTTGGGGATACGCAGTATTTT
>TRBV5-4|NA|NA|TRBJ2-3
CASSFSPAGYTDTQYF
TGTGCCAGCAGCTTCTCCCCGGCAGGGTACACAGATACGCAGTATTTT
>TRBV18|TRBD1|NA|TRBJ1-2
CASSPTRGEGYTF
TGTGCCAGCTCACCAACCAGGGGGGAAGGCTACACCTTC
>TRBV7-8|TRBD1|NA|TRBJ2-7
CASSSTGLEQYF
TGTGCCAGCAGCTCGACAGGGCTCGAGCAGTACTTC
>TRBV7-6|TRBD2|NA|TRBJ2-7
CASSLFSGGVGEQYF
TGTGCCAGCAGCTTATTTAGCGGGGGGGTTGGCGAGCAGTACTTC
>TRBV19|TRBD1|NA|TRBJ1-3
CASSATGGGGNTIYF
TGTGCCAGTAGTGCGACAGGGGGCGGTGGAAACACCATATATTTT
>TRBV27|TRBD2|NA|TRBJ2-3
CASKWTSGTDTQYF
TGTGCCAGCAAATGGACTAGCGGCACAGATACGCAGTATTTT
>TRBV6-1|NA|NA|TRBJ1-2
CASTVGGGGNYGYTF
TGTGCCAGCACCGTTGGTGGGGGAGGGAACTATGGCTACACCTTC
>TRBV27|NA|few|TRBJ2-1
CASSLPQQGRIEQFF
TGTGCCAGCAGTTTACCGCAACAGGGAAGGATCGAGCAGTTCTTC
>TRBV19|NA|NA|TRBJ1-2
CASSTGQNYGYTF
TGTGCCAGTAGTACTGGACAGAACTATGGCTACACCTTC
>TRBV10-3|NA|few|TRBJ2-2
CAINPGSGELFF
TGTGCCATCAATCCGGGTTCCGGGGAGCTGTTTTTT
>TRBV18|TRBD2|NA|TRBJ2-3
CASSPISIAGGPVSTQYF
TGTGCCAGCTCACCAATTTCAATAGCGGGAGGGCCCGTGAGTACGCAGTATTTT
>TRBV6-5|TRBD2|NA|TRBJ2-3
CASSSQAGVMTDTQYF
TGTGCCAGCAGTTCACAAGCGGGAGTTATGACAGATACGCAGTATTTT
>TRBV18|NA|NA|TRBJ1-1
CASSPSRGGTEAFF
TGTGCCAGCTCACCATCGCGGGGGGGCACTGAAGCTTTCTTT
>TRBV5-4|TRBD1|NA|TRBJ2-6
CASSSDRGSGANVLTF
TGTGCCAGCAGCTCCGACAGGGGCTCTGGGGCCAACGTCCTGACTTTC
>TRBV6-5|NA|NA|TRBJ1-3
CASRGNTIYF
TGTGCCAGTAGAGGGAACACCATATATTTT
>TRBV11-2|TRBD2|NA|TRBJ2-7
CASSFGASGAYEQYF
TGTGCCAGCAGCTTCGGGGCTAGCGGAGCCTACGAGCAGTACTTC
>TRBV4-3|NA|NA|TRBJ1-1
CASSRYVSGQAEAFF
TGCGCCAGCAGCCGATATGTCTCAGGGCAGGCTGAAGCTTTCTTT
>TRBV13|TRBD2|NA|TRBJ2-1
CASSPGLAGPAANEQFF
TGTGCCAGCAGCCCCGGACTAGCGGGGCCAGCGGCCAATGAGCAGTTCTTC